This TCR beta chain emerged from a study of spatial heterogeneity in lung cancer. Time point defined: sample taken at primary tumor resection. In each case, whole RNA from tumor, nontumor lung or frozen PBMC was sequenced unsorted. Carried by each TCR cDNA molecule was a unique molecular identifier. TCRdb fed the 5' RACE reads into MiXCR, producing one record per CDR3 protein. The sample lists about 39,000 distinct CDR3 sequences, around 5.8% occurring once. General observations from the study: There were more appearances of ubiquitous expanded tumor TCRs in blood at resection than at follow-up.

The CDR3 sequence is 16 residues long. Germline CDR1 reads SEHNR; CDR2 reads FQNEAQ (reference sequence). The J segment lost 2 bases and the V segment lost 4 bases, leaving 5 bases of the junction unmatched. This clonotype was recorded at least ten times. Its specificity is unknown. Sample: PBMCs, taken at surgery. This clonotype was obtained from a male donor with early-stage non-small cell lung cancer. This sequence joins TRBV7-9 and TRBJ2-6; 7 nucleotides agree with TRBD2. DNA for the CDR3: TGTGCCAGCAGCTCGGATGGGGGGGCTGGGGCCAACGTCCTGACTTTC. Protein sequence: CASSSDGGAGANVLTF.